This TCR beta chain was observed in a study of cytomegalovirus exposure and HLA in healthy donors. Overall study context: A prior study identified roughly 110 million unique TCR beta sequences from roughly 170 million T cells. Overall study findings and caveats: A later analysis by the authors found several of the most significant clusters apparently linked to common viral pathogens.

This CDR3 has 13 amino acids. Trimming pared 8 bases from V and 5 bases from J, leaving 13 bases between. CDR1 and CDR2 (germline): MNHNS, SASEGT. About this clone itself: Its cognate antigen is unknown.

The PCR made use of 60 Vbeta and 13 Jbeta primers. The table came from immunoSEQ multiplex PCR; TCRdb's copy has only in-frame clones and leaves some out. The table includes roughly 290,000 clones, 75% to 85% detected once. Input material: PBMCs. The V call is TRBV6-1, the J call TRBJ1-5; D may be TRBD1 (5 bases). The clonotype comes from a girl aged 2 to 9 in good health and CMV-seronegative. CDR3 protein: CASQRIGDQPQHF. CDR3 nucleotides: TGTGCCAGCCAGCGTATAGGGGATCAGCCCCAGCATTTT.